This T cell receptor beta chain was obtained from a study of identical twins. Whole-study findings and limits: Models came in too low on out-of-frame TCR alpha sharing in monozygotic twins.

Germline assignment: CDR1 DFQATT and CDR2 SNEGSKA (reference sequence). The CDR3 is made up of 15 amino acids. V was pared by 4 bases and J by 1 base, with 4 bases of the junction left unmatched. This clonotype has just a few counts. The antigen is undetermined. cDNA carried unique molecular identifiers, and a universal primer site was added by template switching. TCRdb reprocessed the 5' RACE reads with MiXCR, giving one entry per CDR3 protein. The data hold a few hundred thousand distinct CDR3 sequences, with over 5.5% observed a single time. These data also formed part of another study, on T cells expressing NK-cell markers.

The sequence was collected from a woman aged 18-29 years in good health. The specimen was CD8+ T cells sorted from blood. This sequence joins TRBV20-1 and TRBJ2-7, with 13 positions matching TRBD2. CDR3 sequence: CSATPGLAGSYEQYF. The CDR3 DNA follows: TGCAGTGCTACCCCGGGACTAGCGGGGTCCTACGAGCAGTACTTC.